One sample yielded the 25 T cell receptor beta chains listed below, sequenced in a study of T-cell memory formation after mild COVID-19. TCRdb itself ran the 5' RACE reads through MiXCR, one entry per CDR3 protein. This repertoire shows under 300,000 distinct CDR3 sequences, under 20% found once; its top ten account for roughly 23%. Sequencing was carried out using PBMCs or a T cell subset sorted from them (not recorded which). These receptors were taken from a man between 18 and 35 years old who had mild COVID-19 (a few samples of this study predate the infection). Cell type and time point are not known.

The V and J genes are TRBV21-1 and TRBJ2-2; TRBD2 is the table's D call and was not checked against the DNA. TRBV21-1 is a known pseudogene. The CDR3 contains 15 residues. CDR3 protein: CAILNGEGCTGELFF. In DNA, the CDR3 is TGTGCCATCCTAAATGGCGAGGGATGCACCGGGGAGCTGTTTTTT.

The rearrangement links TRBV4-2 to TRBJ1-2; TRBD1 is a possible D gene (5 bases). Per germline, CDR1 LGHNA and CDR2 YNFKEQ. This CDR3 has 16 residues. The V and J ends lost 11 bases and 6 bases respectively, with 28 bases between them. The CDR3 nucleotides are TGTGCCTGTGGGGCCGCCGGCCGAGACAGATCGGATGGCTACACCTTC. It codes for CACGAAGRDRSDGYTF.

This clonotype has a handful of counts. This rearrangement joins TRBV28 to TRBJ2-7; a possible D gene is TRBD1 (6 bases). CDR3 length: 14 residues. The germline gives CDR1 MDHEN, CDR2 SYDVKM. The V and J ends lost 5 bases and 0 bases respectively, with 11 bases between them. For the CDR3, the DNA is TGTGCCAGCAGTGGGGGCGGCAGCTCCTACGAGCAGTACGTC. It codes for CASSGGGSSYEQYV.

A few counts support this clonotype. The CDR3 here is CASTGQGVEQPQHF. The CDR3 region has the DNA TGTGCCAGCACGGGACAGGGGGTGGAACAGCCCCAGCATTTT. The V and J genes are TRBV12-3 or TRBV12-4 and TRBJ1-5; 11 bases line up with TRBD1. J lost 7 bases, V lost 7 bases, and 6 bases had no gene match. The CDR3 covers 14 residues.

This clonotype was detected only a few times. The genes are TRBV29-1 and TRBJ2-7; D not certain. The CDR3 is 14 amino acids. Trimming cost V 0 bases and J 2 bases, with 11 bases left between them. Germline V gene data show CDR1 as SQVTM and CDR2 as ANQGSEA. The CDR3 spells CSVEEGRPTYEQYF. The CDR3 nucleotides are TGCAGCGTTGAAGAGGGCAGGCCGACCTACGAGCAGTACTTC.

CDR3 residues: CASSRVPGNTIYF. CDR3 coding DNA: TGTGCCAGCAGTAGGGTCCCTGGAAACACCATATATTTT. The gene calls are TRBV12-3 or TRBV12-4 and TRBJ1-3, with D unresolved. The CDR3 contains 13 residues. V gave up 5 bases and J gave up 2 bases, with 7 bases separating them.

The table lists this clonotype with many counts. The rearrangement uses TRBV28 and TRBJ2-4; 9 bases align to TRBD1. The germline V gene has CDR1 MDHEN and CDR2 SYDVKM. Trimming cost V 3 bases and J 7 bases; bases outside gene matches: 4. This CDR3 region has 14 residues. The CDR3 protein is CASSFRDRVNIQYF. CDR3 bases: TGTGCCAGCAGTTTCCGGGACAGGGTTAACATTCAGTACTTC.

About this clonotype: A junction boundary mismatches the germline segment, possibly from a read error. The chain employs TRBV5-1 and TRBJ1-5; TRBD1 might be the D (5 bases). The CDR3 length is 15 residues. From germline, CDR1 is SGHRS and CDR2 YFSETQ. This CDR3 is CASSQGGKSNQPQHF. The DNA of the CDR3 is TGTGCCAGCAGCCAGGGAGGGAAGAGCAATCAGCCCCAGCATTTT.

This clonotype was found a few times. The chain couples TRBV5-1 to TRBJ1-1; no definite D call. V shed 2 bases and J shed 0 bases, with 11 bases lying between them. This CDR3 comprises 15 residues. The V gene's germline CDR1 is SGHRS and CDR2 YFSETQ. The CDR3 DNA follows: TGCGCCAGCAGCTTACAGCCATCCATGAACACTGAAGCTTTCTTT. Translation gives CASSLQPSMNTEAFF.

This clonotype was detected a few times. This CDR3 reads CASSQARGVGETQYF. The CDR3, as DNA: TGTGCCAGCAGCCAAGCACGGGGGGTAGGAGAGACCCAGTACTTC. This sequence joins TRBV14 and TRBJ2-5; 7 bases agree with TRBD2. Germline CDR1 is SGHDN and CDR2 is FVKESK. The CDR3 length is 15 residues. J gave up 4 bases and V 1 base, and 6 bases lay outside the gene matches.

V and J are TRBV6-5 and TRBJ2-2; the match to TRBD2 covers 8 bases. Unmatched junction bases numbered 6, after V lost 6 bases and J lost 0 bases. The CDR3 length is 16 residues. CDR1 and CDR2 (germline): MNHEY, SVGAGI. This CDR3 is CASRIRTSPNTGELFF. The CDR3 bases are TGTGCCAGCAGGATCCGGACTAGCCCGAACACCGGGGAGCTGTTTTTT.

This clonotype has more than one count but fewer than ten. This chain joins TRBV5-1 and TRBJ1-4; D is undetermined. V lost 7 bases and J lost 5, with 15 bases in between. CDR1 SGHRS and CDR2 YFSETQ come from the germline V gene. This CDR3 is 14 amino acids long. CDR3 DNA sequence: TGCGCCAGCGGCCACCGAGGCCCAAATGAAAAACTGTTTTTT. Translating gives CASGHRGPNEKLFF.

This clonotype was counted a few times. The rearrangement uses TRBV20-1 and TRBJ2-3; no clear D. The V gene lost 2 bases and the J gene lost 0 bases, with 9 bases spanning the gap. The CDR3 is made up of 14 amino acids. Germline V gene sequence: CDR1 DFQATT, CDR2 SNEGSKA (reference sequence). CDR3 nucleotides: TGCAGTGCTAGATGGACGGCGAGCACAGATACGCAGTATTTT. Protein product: CSARWTASTDTQYF.

The chain carries TRBV5-1 and TRBJ1-2, with 7 bases lining up with TRBD1. The trim removed 1 base at V and 7 bases at J, leaving 7 bases unmatched. The CDR3 has 14 residues. The V gene's germline CDR1 is SGHRS and CDR2 YFSETQ. The CDR3: CASSLQGTDSGYTF. The CDR3 DNA reads TGCGCCAGCAGCTTGCAGGGGACAGACTCTGGCTACACCTTC. The full variable domain, with the rest looked up from reference TRBV5-1 and TRBJ1-2, is KAGVTQTPRYLIKTRGQQVTLSCSPISGHRSVSWYQQTPGQGLQFLFEYFSETQRNKGNFPGRFSGRQFSNSRSEMNVSTLELGDSALYLCASSLQGTDSGYTFGSGTRLTVV.

This clonotype was detected a few times. The rearrangement uses TRBV10-1 and TRBJ2-2; tentative D call: TRBD1 (8 bases). The CDR3 spans 14 residues. Germline V gene data show CDR1 as WNHNN and CDR2 as SYGVQD (reference sequence). V lost 2 bases and J 6 bases, leaving 10 bases between the germline ends. The DNA for the CDR3 is TGCGCCAGCAGTGAGACAGGGGGGGCCGGGGAGCTGTTTTTT. This codes for CASSETGGAGELFF.

The rearrangement links TRBV5-1 to TRBJ2-7, with D possibly being TRBD2 (6 bases). The CDR3 is 13 amino acids. Germline CDR1 SGHRS, CDR2 YFSETQ. V was trimmed by 9 bases and J by 3 bases, leaving 16 bases between them. The CDR3 sequence is CAMPREVDYEQYV. The CDR3 nucleotides are TGCGCCATGCCCAGGGAGGTGGACTACGAGCAGTACGTC.

This clonotype was counted a few times. The V call is TRBV4-2, the J call TRBJ1-2; unclear D gene. The germline V and J ends were trimmed by 2 bases and 0 bases, with 13 bases remaining between them. Germline-derived CDR1 and CDR2 are LGHNA and YNFKEQ. This CDR3 has 16 residues. The CDR3 is CASSQRESEANYGYTF. The CDR3 DNA follows: TGTGCCAGCAGCCAACGTGAAAGCGAAGCTAACTATGGCTACACCTTC.

V gene TRBV11-2 combines with J gene TRBJ2-5; TRBD2 matches 14 bases. The CDR3 sequence is 19 residues long. Germline-derived CDR1 and CDR2 are SGHAT and FQNNGV. J gave up 0 bases and V 1 base, and 7 bases lay outside the gene matches. CDR3 sequence reads: CASSLVSGTSGGHQETQYF. The CDR3 bases are TGTGCCAGCAGCTTAGTGTCCGGGACTAGCGGGGGTCACCAAGAGACCCAGTACTTC.

The V call is TRBV6-1, the J call TRBJ2-7; maybe TRBD2 (6 bases). This CDR3 has 15 residues. The germline V gene encodes CDR1 MNHNS and CDR2 SASEGT. Trimming left V 4 bases short and J 2 bases short, with 15 bases between. The CDR3 loop reads CASSVTRGSTYEQYF. The CDR3 DNA reads as TGTGCCAGCAGTGTAACCCGGGGGAGCACCTACGAGCAGTACTTC.

This clonotype was observed a handful of times. The chain combines TRBV12-3 or TRBV12-4 with TRBJ2-2; TRBD1 matches at 8 bases. The trim removed 7 bases at V and 1 base at J, leaving 8 bases unmatched. The CDR3 length is 16 residues. The CDR3 sequence is CASTPDGQGNTGELFF. CDR3 nucleotide sequence: TGTGCCAGCACGCCCGACGGACAGGGGAACACCGGGGAGCTGTTTTTT.

The chain has TRBV7-3 and TRBJ1-1; 8 bases align to TRBD1. From germline, CDR1 is SGHTA and CDR2 FQGTGA. The junction had 8 bases not matched to a gene; V was cut back by 5 bases and J by 3 bases. The CDR3 is 15 residues long. CDR3 bases: TGTGCCAGCAGCACCCAGGGGGCGCGGGACACTGAAGCTTTCTTT. As protein: CASSTQGARDTEAFF.

This chain links TRBV5-1 with TRBJ1-1; possibly TRBD1 for D (5 bases). With 5 bases removed from V and 5 bases from J, the gap between germline ends came to 16 bases. The CDR3 covers 14 residues. Germline assignment: CDR1 SGHRS and CDR2 YFSETQ. The CDR3 nucleotides read TGCGCCAGCAGAGCTGCAGGGCTGAGGACTGAAGCTTTCTTT. The encoded protein is CASRAAGLRTEAFF.

This clonotype was counted at least ten times. The chain combines TRBV28 with TRBJ2-3, with TRBD2 as a possible D gene (6 bases). Per germline, CDR1 MDHEN and CDR2 SYDVKM. The CDR3 length is 15 residues. V was pared by 4 bases and J by 2 bases, with 13 bases between. CDR3 bases: TGTGCCAGCAGTTGGGCTAGCGAGTTCACAGATACGCAGTATTTT. It yields the protein CASSWASEFTDTQYF.

The chain combines TRBV28 with TRBJ1-5, with 9 positions matching TRBD1. Germline loops: CDR1 MDHEN, CDR2 SYDVKM. V dropped 6 bases and J dropped 6; count of bases not matched to a gene: 12. The CDR3 contains 16 residues. The DNA of the CDR3 is TGTGCCAGCAGCCCCTCCGGGACAGGGAGAGGTCAGCCCCAGCATTTT. Translating it yields CASSPSGTGRGQPQHF.

This sequence joins TRBV7-2 and TRBJ1-1; no firm D call. The CDR3 consists of 15 residues. From germline, CDR1 is SGHTA and CDR2 FQGNSA. The V end was cut by 4 bases, the J end by 4 bases, with 16 bases between. The chain's CDR3 is CASSSPSRYSTEAFF. The CDR3, as DNA: TGTGCCAGCAGCTCGCCTAGTAGGTATAGCACTGAAGCTTTCTTT.